The 19 T cell receptor beta chains below were found in one sample sequenced in a study of human T cells and chemical hapten exposure. The sample's time point: patch test 2, 6 weeks after DPC sensitization. Noted treatment: therapeutic diphenylcyclopropenone sensitization with weekly scalp DPC. TCRdb reprocessed the RACE reads with MiXCR, giving one entry per CDR3 protein. In the table there are about 73,000 distinct CDR3 sequences, about 8.5% of which are singletons. Source: whole blood, taken in connection with sensitization to the hapten diphenylcyclopropenone (DPC). Receptors were obtained from a woman aged 50 to 60 with alopecia areata. Some clones in this sample may be carry-over from other donors' samples.

The gene calls are TRBV12-3 or TRBV12-4 and TRBJ2-3; the D call may be TRBD1 or TRBD2 (6 bases each). The V end lost 5 bases, the J end lost 4 bases, and 16 bases lay between the germline ends. This CDR3 comprises 15 residues. This CDR3 reads CASSRGDPGADTQYF. For the CDR3, the DNA is TGTGCCAGCAGTCGCGGGGACCCAGGGGCAGATACGCAGTATTTT.

As DNA, the CDR3 is TGTGCCAGCAGCTTAGAGGTTGAGCAGTACTTC. Translation: CASSLEVEQYF. V is TRBV7-9 and J is TRBJ2-7; D remains ambiguous. Per germline, CDR1 SEHNR and CDR2 FQNEAQ (reference sequence). The CDR3 spans 11 residues. V was shortened by 1 base and J by 7 bases, with 5 bases between the two germline ends. Looking up the rest from reference TRBV7-9 and TRBJ2-7 gives the full variable domain: DTGVSQNPRHKITKRGQNVTFRCDPISEHNRLYWYRQTLGQGPEFLTYFQNEAQLEKSRLLSDRFSAERPKGSFSTLEIQRTEQGDSAMYLCASSLEVEQYFGPGTRLTVT.

In its sample, this clonotype was seen a few times. The rearrangement uses TRBV14 and TRBJ2-1, with 8 bases aligning to TRBD2. CDR1 is SGHDN, CDR2 FVKESK, per germline. With 3 bases clipped from V and 0 bases from J, the junction kept 1 base outside the gene matches. This CDR3 spans 15 amino acids. CDR3 nucleotide sequence: TGTGCCAGCAGCCAGGGGACTAGCTCCTACAATGAGCAGTTCTTC. This gives the protein CASSQGTSSYNEQFF.

The chain employs TRBV11-2 and TRBJ2-3; 12 bases fit TRBD2. After removal of 6 bases from V and 1 base from J, the junction contained 2 bases not matched to a gene. Germline values: CDR1 SGHAT, CDR2 FQNNGV. This CDR3 comprises 15 residues. In DNA form, the CDR3 reads TGTGCCAGCAGAAGACTAGCGGGAGGCACAGATACGCAGTATTTT. It is translated as CASRRLAGGTDTQYF.

The chain combines TRBV25-1 with TRBJ2-7; D remains unclear. Germline V gives CDR1 MGHDK, CDR2 SYGVNS. The CDR3 contains 10 residues. V was pared by 2 bases and J by 6 bases, with 2 bases between. In nucleotides, the CDR3 is TGTGCCAGCAGTGAAGTCGAGCAGTACTTC. Its protein product is CASSEVEQYF.

The J gene is TRBJ1-6, the V gene TRBV4-2, with D uncertain. Deletions cut 0 bases from V and 9 bases from J, with 3 bases between. Germline CDR1 and CDR2: LGHNA and YNFKEQ. This CDR3 is built from 12 residues. Here the CDR3 reads CASSQDGSPLHF. CDR3 DNA sequence: TGTGCCAGCAGCCAAGATGGTTCACCCCTCCACTTT.

This clonotype was seen only a few times. This rearrangement joins TRBV9 to TRBJ1-4; D unclear. This CDR3 is 16 amino acids long. The V and J ends lost 3 bases and 1 base respectively, with 13 bases between them. Germline CDR1 is SGDLS and CDR2 is YYNGEE. CDR3 coding DNA: TGTGCCAGCAGCGCTGAGGACGGGCGAACTAATGAAAAACTGTTTTTT. Its protein is CASSAEDGRTNEKLFF.

This clonotype was seen a few times. The V call is TRBV28, the J call TRBJ2-3; D may match TRBD1 or TRBD2 (7 bases each). The CDR3 has 16 amino acids. Germline-derived CDR1 and CDR2 are MDHEN and SYDVKM. Trimming removed 8 bases at V and 5 bases at J, with 23 bases between. CDR3 nucleotide sequence: TGTGCCAGCTCCCGGGAGGCAGGGGGAAGTTTAGATACGCAGTATTTT. This translates into CASSREAGGSLDTQYF.

J is TRBJ2-1 and V is TRBV27, with TRBD2 matching 8 bases. This CDR3 region has 14 residues. From germline, CDR1 is MNHEY and CDR2 SMNVEV (reference sequence). V gave up 8 bases and J gave up 7 bases; unmatched junction bases: 10. The CDR3 protein is CASGSGTSRNEQFF. The CDR3 bases are TGTGCCAGCGGATCCGGGACTAGTCGGAATGAGCAGTTCTTC.

A few counts support this clonotype. V is TRBV12-3 or TRBV12-4 and J is TRBJ2-2, with D perhaps given as TRBD1 or TRBD2 (5 bases each). V was pared by 5 bases and J by 4 bases, with 11 bases between. The CDR3 spans 14 residues. The CDR3 nucleotides are TGTGCCAGCAGTGCCGGGGCTAGCACCGGGGAGCTGTTTTTT. Translating gives CASSAGASTGELFF.

The chain recombines TRBV20-1 with TRBJ1-5, with 7 bases identical to TRBD1. J lost 5 bases, V lost 5 bases, and 6 bases had no gene match. The CDR3 has 13 residues. The germline V gene has CDR1 DFQATT and CDR2 SNEGSKA (reference sequence). CDR3 residues: CSASGGGDQPQHF. The CDR3 bases are TGCAGTGCTTCAGGGGGTGGGGATCAGCCCCAGCATTTT.

This clonotype has a handful of counts. This chain uses TRBV6-5 with TRBJ1-1, with D perhaps matching TRBD1 (6 bases). CDR3 size: 13 residues. The ends were cut back, 8 bases at V and 5 bases at J, with 15 bases in the middle. Germline V gene data show CDR1 as MNHEY and CDR2 as SVGAGI. The CDR3 bases are TGTGCCAGCCACTTTCGGGGGGCGACTGAAGCTTTCTTT. This sequence encodes CASHFRGATEAFF.

The chain recombines TRBV7-2 with TRBJ2-5; D is uncertain. V shed 5 bases and J shed 5 bases, with 30 bases lying between them. The germline V gene encodes CDR1 SGHTA and CDR2 FQGNSA. This CDR3 has 19 amino acids. The CDR3 nucleotides read TGTGCCAGCAGCCCCCTAACGGGCTTTTGGAAGGTTGGCAGGGAGACCCAGTACTTC. Its protein product is CASSPLTGFWKVGRETQYF.

This rearrangement joins TRBV30 to TRBJ2-5; TRBD1 aligns across 8 bases. The CDR3 consists of 15 residues. Trimming cost V 3 bases and J 2 bases; bases outside gene matches: 8. CDR1 GTSNPN and CDR2 SVGIG come from the germline V gene (reference sequence). In DNA, the CDR3 is TGTGCCTGGAGGCTGGACAGGGCCTTGCAAGAGACCCAGTACTTC. This codes for CAWRLDRALQETQYF.

This clonotype appeared a few times. V is TRBV11-2 and J is TRBJ2-3, with a tentative D call TRBD2 (7 bases). V gave up 5 bases and J gave up 2 bases, with 20 bases separating them. Germline V CDR1 and CDR2: SGHAT, FQNNGV. The CDR3 has 17 amino acids. As DNA, the CDR3 is TGTGCCAGCAGCCCAAGAGGGGGGGTGAGGGCCACAGATACGCAGTATTTT. Translated: CASSPRGGVRATDTQYF.

The rearrangement uses TRBV6-5 and TRBJ2-3, with 9 bases lining up with TRBD2. The CDR3 covers 16 residues. The V segment lost 7 bases and the J segment 4 bases; nucleotides outside the gene matches: 12. Germline V gene lookup returns CDR1 MNHEY and CDR2 SVGAGI. The CDR3 here is CASKSMGGRGSDTQYF. DNA for the CDR3: TGTGCCAGCAAGTCGATGGGCGGGAGGGGGTCAGATACGCAGTATTTT.

In this sample, this clonotype turned up a few times. V usage is TRBV5-1 and J usage is TRBJ1-1, with 8 bases lining up with TRBD1. The CDR3 is 18 amino acids. V trimming: 4 bases; J trimming: 0 bases; junction bases outside the gene matches: 14. CDR1 is SGHRS, CDR2 YFSETQ, per germline. As DNA, the CDR3 is TGCGCCAGCAGCCCGGGCACAGGGGGAATCCTTATGAACACTGAAGCTTTCTTT. It yields the protein CASSPGTGGILMNTEAFF.

In this sample, this clonotype turned up a few times. J is TRBJ1-4 and V is TRBV5-5; TRBD1 agrees at 8 bases. Germline CDR1 is SGHKS and CDR2 is YYEKEE (reference sequence). Trimming removed 5 bases from V and 7 bases from J; junction bases left unmatched: 10. The CDR3 has 15 amino acids. For the CDR3, the DNA is TGTGCCAGCAGTCTCACGCCCCAGGGGGCTGAAAAACTGTTTTTT. It encodes CASSLTPQGAEKLFF.

V is TRBV24-1 and J is TRBJ2-3; 10 bases are a match to TRBD2. Germline assignment: CDR1 KGHDR and CDR2 SFDVKD. The CDR3 is 14 amino acids. J lost 7 bases, V lost 8 bases, and 8 bases had no gene match. DNA of the CDR3: TGTGCCACCACCGGGACTAGCGAAAGTAATACGCAGTATTTT. It specifies CATTGTSESNTQYF.